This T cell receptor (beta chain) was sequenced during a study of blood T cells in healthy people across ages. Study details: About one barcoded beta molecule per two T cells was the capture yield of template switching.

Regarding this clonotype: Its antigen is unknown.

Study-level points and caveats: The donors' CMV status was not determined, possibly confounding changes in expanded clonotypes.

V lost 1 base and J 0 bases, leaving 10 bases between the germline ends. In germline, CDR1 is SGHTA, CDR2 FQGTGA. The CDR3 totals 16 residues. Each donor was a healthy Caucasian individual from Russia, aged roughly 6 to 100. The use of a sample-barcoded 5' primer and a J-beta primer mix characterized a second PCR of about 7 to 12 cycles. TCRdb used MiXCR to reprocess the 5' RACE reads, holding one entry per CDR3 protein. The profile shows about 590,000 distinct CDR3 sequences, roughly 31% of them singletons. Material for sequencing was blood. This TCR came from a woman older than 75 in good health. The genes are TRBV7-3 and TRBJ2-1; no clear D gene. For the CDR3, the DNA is TGTGCCAGCAGCTTAAATGCCTTCAGCTCCTACAATGAGCAGTTCTTC. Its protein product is CASSLNAFSSYNEQFF.